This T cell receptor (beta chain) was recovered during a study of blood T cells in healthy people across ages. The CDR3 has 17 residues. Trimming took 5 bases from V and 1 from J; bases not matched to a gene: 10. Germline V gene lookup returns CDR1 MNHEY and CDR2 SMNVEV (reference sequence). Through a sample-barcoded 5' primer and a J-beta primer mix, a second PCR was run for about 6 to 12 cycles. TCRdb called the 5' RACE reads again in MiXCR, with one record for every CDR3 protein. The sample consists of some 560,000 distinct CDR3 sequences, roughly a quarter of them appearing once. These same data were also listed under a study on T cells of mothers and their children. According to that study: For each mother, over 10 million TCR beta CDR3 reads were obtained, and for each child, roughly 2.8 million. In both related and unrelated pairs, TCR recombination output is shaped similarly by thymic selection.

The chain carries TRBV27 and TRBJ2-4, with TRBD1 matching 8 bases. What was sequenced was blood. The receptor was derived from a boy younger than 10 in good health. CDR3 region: CASSRTYRTGAKNIQYF. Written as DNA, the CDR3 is TGTGCCAGCAGTCGAACGTACCGGACAGGGGCCAAAAACATTCAGTACTTC.